This TCR beta chain was identified during a study of blood T cell repertoires in COVID-19. The germline gives CDR1 WNHNN, CDR2 SYGVQD (reference sequence). The V end was cut by 4 bases, the J end by 8 bases, with 17 bases between. This CDR3 has 15 residues. Sequenced by immunoSEQ multiplex PCR; TCRdb stores in-frame clones only, minus some. Among about 300,000 clones listed, roughly 88% were seen once. The source material was peripheral blood. This receptor was taken from a woman aged 30 to 39 who had recovered from COVID-19. V gene TRBV10-1 combines with J gene TRBJ2-2, with a tentative D call TRBD2 (6 bases). CDR3 residues: CASSGGLPIGGELFF. The CDR3 coding sequence is TGCGCCAGCAGTGGGGGACTCCCGATAGGGGGGGAGCTGTTTTTT.